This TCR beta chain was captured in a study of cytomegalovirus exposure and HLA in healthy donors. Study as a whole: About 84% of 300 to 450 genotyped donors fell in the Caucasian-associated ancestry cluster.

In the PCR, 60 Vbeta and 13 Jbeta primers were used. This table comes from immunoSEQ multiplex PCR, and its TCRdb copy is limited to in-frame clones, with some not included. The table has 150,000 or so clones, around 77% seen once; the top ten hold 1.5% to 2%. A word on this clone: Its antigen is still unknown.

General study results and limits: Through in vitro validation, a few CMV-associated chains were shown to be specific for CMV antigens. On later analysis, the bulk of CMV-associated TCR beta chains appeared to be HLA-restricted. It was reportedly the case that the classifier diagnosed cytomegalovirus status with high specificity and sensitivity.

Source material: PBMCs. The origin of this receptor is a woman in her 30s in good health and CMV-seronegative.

The CDR3 region has the DNA TGTGCCAGTAGTATAGGGGCACAGGGGTATCCCTACGAGCAGTACTTC. This encodes CASSIGAQGYPYEQYF. The V and J genes are TRBV19 and TRBJ2-7; 7 nucleotides align to TRBD1. J was trimmed by 2 bases and V by 1 base; bases with no gene match: 8. From germline, CDR1 is LNHDA and CDR2 SQIVND (reference sequence). The CDR3 contains 16 residues.